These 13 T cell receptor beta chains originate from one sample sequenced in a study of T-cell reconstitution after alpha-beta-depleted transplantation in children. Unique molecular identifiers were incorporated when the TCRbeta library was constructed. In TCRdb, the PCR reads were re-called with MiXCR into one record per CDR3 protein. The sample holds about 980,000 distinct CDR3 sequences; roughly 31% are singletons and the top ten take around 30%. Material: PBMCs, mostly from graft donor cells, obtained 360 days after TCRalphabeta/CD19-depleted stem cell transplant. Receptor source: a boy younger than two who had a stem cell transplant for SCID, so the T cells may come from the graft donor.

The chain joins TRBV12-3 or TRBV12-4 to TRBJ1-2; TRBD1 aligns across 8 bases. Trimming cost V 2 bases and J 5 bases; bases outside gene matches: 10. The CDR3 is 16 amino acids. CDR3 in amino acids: CASSLTGQDFFYGYTF. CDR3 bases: TGTGCCAGCAGTTTAACGGGACAGGATTTCTTTTATGGCTACACCTTC.

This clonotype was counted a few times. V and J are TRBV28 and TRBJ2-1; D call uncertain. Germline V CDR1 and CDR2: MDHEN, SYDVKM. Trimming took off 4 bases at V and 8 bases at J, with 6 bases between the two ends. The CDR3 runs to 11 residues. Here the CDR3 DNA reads TGTGCCAGCAGTTACATCTATGAGCAGTTCTTC. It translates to CASSYIYEQFF.

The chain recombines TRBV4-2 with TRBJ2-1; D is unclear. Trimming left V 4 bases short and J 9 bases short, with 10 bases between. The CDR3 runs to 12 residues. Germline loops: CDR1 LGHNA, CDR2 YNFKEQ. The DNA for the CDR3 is TGTGCCAGCAGCCCCGACCTGAGTGAGCAGTTCTTC. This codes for CASSPDLSEQFF.

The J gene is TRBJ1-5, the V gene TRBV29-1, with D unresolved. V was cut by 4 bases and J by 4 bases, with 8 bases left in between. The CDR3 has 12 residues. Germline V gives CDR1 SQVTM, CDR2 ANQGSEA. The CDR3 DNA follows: TGCAGCGTTGCCGGGCCAAATCAGCCCCAGCATTTT. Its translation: CSVAGPNQPQHF.

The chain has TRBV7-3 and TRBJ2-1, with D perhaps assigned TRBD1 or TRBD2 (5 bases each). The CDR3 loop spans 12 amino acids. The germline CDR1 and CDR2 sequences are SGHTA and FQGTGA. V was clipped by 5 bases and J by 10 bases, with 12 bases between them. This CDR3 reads CASSGTGAEQFF. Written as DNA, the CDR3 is TGTGCCAGCAGCGGTACCGGGGCCGAGCAGTTCTTC.

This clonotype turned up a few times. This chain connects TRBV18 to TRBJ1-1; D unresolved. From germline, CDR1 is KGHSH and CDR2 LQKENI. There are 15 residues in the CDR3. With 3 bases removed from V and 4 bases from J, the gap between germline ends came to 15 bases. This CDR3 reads CASSPSSSGTTEAFF. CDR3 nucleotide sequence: TGTGCCAGCTCACCGTCCTCAAGTGGCACCACTGAAGCTTTCTTT.

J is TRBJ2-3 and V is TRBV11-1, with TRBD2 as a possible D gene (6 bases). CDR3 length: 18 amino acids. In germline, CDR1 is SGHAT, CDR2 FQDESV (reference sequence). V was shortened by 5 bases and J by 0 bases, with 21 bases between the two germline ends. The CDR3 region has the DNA TGTGCCAGCAGCCCGAGCCCTGGAGGGCTTACGAGCACAGATACGCAGTATTTT. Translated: CASSPSPGGLTSTDTQYF.

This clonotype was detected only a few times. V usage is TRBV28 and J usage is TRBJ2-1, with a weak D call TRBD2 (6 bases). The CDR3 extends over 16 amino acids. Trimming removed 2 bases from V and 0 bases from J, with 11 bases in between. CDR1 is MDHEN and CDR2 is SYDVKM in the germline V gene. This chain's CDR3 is CASSLGGVGSYNEQFF. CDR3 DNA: TGTGCCAGCAGTTTAGGCGGGGTTGGCTCCTACAATGAGCAGTTCTTC.

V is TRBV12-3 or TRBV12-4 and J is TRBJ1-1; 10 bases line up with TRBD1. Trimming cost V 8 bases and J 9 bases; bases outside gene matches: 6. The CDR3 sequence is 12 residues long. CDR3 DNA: TGTGCCAGCGGATGGGACAGGGGAAAAGCTTTCTTT. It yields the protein CASGWDRGKAFF.

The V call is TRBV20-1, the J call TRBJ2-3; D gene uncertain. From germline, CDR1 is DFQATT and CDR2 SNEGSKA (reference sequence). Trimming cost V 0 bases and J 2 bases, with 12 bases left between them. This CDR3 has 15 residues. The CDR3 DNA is TGCAGTGCTAGAGATCCCCTACGCCCCACAGATACGCAGTATTTT. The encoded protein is CSARDPLRPTDTQYF.

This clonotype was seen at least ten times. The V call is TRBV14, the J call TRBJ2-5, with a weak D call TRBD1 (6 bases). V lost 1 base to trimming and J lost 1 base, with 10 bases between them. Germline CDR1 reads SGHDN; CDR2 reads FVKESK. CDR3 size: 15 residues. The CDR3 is CASSQGYRVQETQYF. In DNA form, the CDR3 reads TGTGCCAGCAGCCAAGGGTACAGGGTCCAAGAGACCCAGTACTTC.

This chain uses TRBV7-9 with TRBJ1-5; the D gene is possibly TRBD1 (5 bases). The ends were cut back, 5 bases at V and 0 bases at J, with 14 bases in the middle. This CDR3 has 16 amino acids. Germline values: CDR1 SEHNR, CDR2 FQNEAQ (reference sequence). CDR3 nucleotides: TGTGCCAGCAGCCCTTTCGACAGATATAGCAATCAGCCCCAGCATTTT. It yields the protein CASSPFDRYSNQPQHF.

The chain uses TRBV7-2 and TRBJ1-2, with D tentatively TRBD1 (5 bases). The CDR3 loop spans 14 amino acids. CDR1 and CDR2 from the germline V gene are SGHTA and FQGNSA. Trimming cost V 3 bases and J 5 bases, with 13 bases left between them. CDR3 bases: TGTGCCAGCAGCTTTCTTTTGCGGGGGTATGGCTACACCTTC. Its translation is CASSFLLRGYGYTF.